This T cell receptor (beta chain) was recovered during a study of OX40 agonist ivuxolimab in advanced cancers. As for the study in general: Of mixed ages from about 20 to 80 and averaging about 56 years, the group was about 80% male. Prior checkpoint blockade (anti-PD-1, anti-PD-L1 or anti-CTLA-4) was permitted; approximately 40% had it. Three patients responded partially, comprising one with hepatocellular carcinoma and two with cutaneous melanoma.

The CDR3 loop spans 16 amino acids. Unmatched junction bases numbered 10, after V lost 2 bases and J lost 5 bases. CDR1 and CDR2 from the germline V gene are LNHNV and YYDKDF (reference sequence). Using immunoSEQ multiplex PCR, the repertoire was profiled, and TCRdb retains in-frame clones only, with some absent. The sample holds 21,000 or so clones; just under 85% are singletons and the top ten take 31%. This clone appeared once. Specimen: CD4+ or CD8+ T cells sorted from blood, collected in a trial of the OX40 agonist ivuxolimab. The TCR sequence derives from an adult with an advanced solid tumor such as melanoma, head and neck, liver or kidney cancer. This chain connects TRBV15 to TRBJ1-2; 8 positions agree with TRBD1. CDR3 bases: TGTGCCACCAGCAGATACCGGGACAGGCGGGAGTATGGCTACACCTTC. Translated, it gives CATSRYRDRREYGYTF.